This paragraph reports one T cell receptor (beta chain). Its target is not known. TCRdb's table, derived via immunoSEQ multiplex PCR, lists solely in-frame clones and lacks some. The repertoire holds just under 95,000 clones, around 90% seen once, with 0.3% to 0.35% in the top ten. J was trimmed by 8 bases and V by 0 bases; bases with no gene match: 14. Germline V gene data show CDR1 as SGDLS and CDR2 as YYNGEE. The CDR3 extends over 17 amino acids. The source of the sample is a study of OX40 agonist ivuxolimab in advanced cancers. Whole-study findings and limits: In the 0.1-3.0 mg/kg groups, partial responders showed among the lowest expansion.

The source material was CD4+ or CD8+ T cells sorted from blood, sampled in a trial of the OX40 agonist ivuxolimab. The source is an adult with an advanced solid tumor such as melanoma, head and neck, liver or kidney cancer. The chain combines TRBV9 with TRBJ2-3, with TRBD2 identical over 8 bases. CDR3: CASSVDEGLGGRRTQYF. DNA of the CDR3: TGTGCCAGCAGCGTAGACGAGGGACTAGGAGGGAGGCGTACGCAGTATTTT.